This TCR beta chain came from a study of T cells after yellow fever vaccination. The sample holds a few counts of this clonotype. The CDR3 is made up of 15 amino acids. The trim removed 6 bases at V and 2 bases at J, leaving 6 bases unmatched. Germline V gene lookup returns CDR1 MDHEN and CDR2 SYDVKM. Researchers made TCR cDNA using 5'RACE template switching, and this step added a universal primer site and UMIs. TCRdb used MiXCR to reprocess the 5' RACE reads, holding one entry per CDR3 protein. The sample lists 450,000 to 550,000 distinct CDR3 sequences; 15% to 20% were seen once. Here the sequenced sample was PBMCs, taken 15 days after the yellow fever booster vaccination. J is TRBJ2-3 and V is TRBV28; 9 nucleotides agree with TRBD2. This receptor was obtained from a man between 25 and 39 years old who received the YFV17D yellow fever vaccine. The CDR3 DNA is TGTGCCAGCAGCCCACCTAGCGGGATCACAGATACGCAGTATTTT. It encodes CASSPPSGITDTQYF.